This entry lists 3 T cell receptor beta chains sequenced from one sample in a study of T cells in Graves' hyperthyroidism and ophthalmopathy. Amplification of TCR beta CDR3 regions was performed using RNA transcripts as template. A first-round RT-PCR of the TCR CDR3 used the HTBI primer set. In TCRdb, the multiplex PCR reads were re-called with MiXCR into one record per CDR3 protein. In the table there are 250,000 or so distinct CDR3 sequences, about 16% of which are singletons. The source material was blood. The receptors were gathered from a woman aged 45-65 years with Graves' hyperthyroidism that later progressed to Graves' ophthalmopathy.

The table lists this clonotype with many counts. The chain recombines TRBV2 with TRBJ2-3; 9 bases are a match to TRBD2. Per germline, CDR1 SNHLY and CDR2 FYNNEI. The CDR3 contains 14 residues. J was trimmed by 4 bases and V by 6 bases; bases with no gene match: 5. Here the CDR3 DNA reads TGTGCCAGCAGGGCTAGACTAGCGGCAGATACGCAGTATTTT. Its protein product is CASRARLAADTQYF.

This clonotype came up many times. This chain links TRBV7-2 with TRBJ2-1; D uncertain. In germline, CDR1 is SGHTA, CDR2 FQGNSA. CDR3 size: 12 residues. V was shortened by 3 bases and J by 7 bases, with 7 bases between the two germline ends. CDR3 amino acids: CASSFYGNEQFF. The CDR3 nucleotides read TGTGCCAGCAGCTTTTATGGGAATGAGCAGTTCTTC.

The sample holds a few counts of this clonotype. The chain employs TRBV4-1 and TRBJ2-5; a weak D match, TRBD2 (5 bases). The germline V and J ends were trimmed by 8 bases and 2 bases, with 12 bases remaining between them. Germline values: CDR1 MGHRA, CDR2 YSYEKL. The CDR3 length is 13 residues. The CDR3 nucleotides read TGCGCCAGCTCTACTAGGAATCAAGAGACCCAGTACTTC. It encodes CASSTRNQETQYF.